This entry concerns a single T cell receptor (beta chain). The table came from immunoSEQ multiplex PCR; TCRdb's copy has only in-frame clones and leaves some out. The table has around 140,000 clones, approximately 91% seen once; the top ten hold about 1%. Germline V gives CDR1 SGHTA, CDR2 FQGTGA. Trimming took 0 bases from V and 2 from J; bases not matched to a gene: 2. This CDR3 region has 15 residues. This sample stems from a study of T cell responses to AZD1222 COVID-19 vaccine. Sequencing was performed on peripheral blood, taken 28 days after the second AZD1222 dose. This TCR derives from an adult who received the AZD1222 COVID-19 vaccine. V and J are TRBV7-3 and TRBJ2-3; 7 bases are shared with TRBD2. DNA of the CDR3: TGTGCCAGCAGCTTAACGGGAGGGCCCACAGATACGCAGTATTTT. Encoded protein: CASSLTGGPTDTQYF. Drawing the rest from reference TRBV7-3 and TRBJ2-3, the complete variable domain is GAGVSQTPSNKVTEKGKYVELRCDPISGHTALYWYRQSLGQGPEFLIYFQGTGAADDSGLPNDRFFAVRPEGSVSTLKIQRTERGDSAVYLCASSLTGGPTDTQYFGPGTRLTVL.